The text below deals with one T cell receptor beta chain. The data originate from a study of shared clonotypes between healthy human individuals. The germline V gene encodes CDR1 ENHRY and CDR2 SYGVKD. V trimming: 7 bases; J trimming: 3 bases; junction bases outside the gene matches: 10. The CDR3 runs to 15 residues. The authors distributed each subset's genomic DNA evenly over several immunoSEQ plates. The repertoire was sequenced with immunoSEQ multiplex PCR; TCRdb's copy has only in-frame clones and lacks some. Of over a million clones listed, more than 95% are singletons. The sample consisted of naive CD4+ T cells sorted from blood. Subset meaning: CD45RA+ positively selected. The chain uses TRBV10-3 and TRBJ2-3, with 7 bases that match TRBD2. This sequence originates from a man aged 30 to 39 in good health. The CDR3 loop is CAIKPSRESTDTQYF. The CDR3, as DNA: TGTGCCATCAAGCCGTCGCGGGAGAGTACAGATACGCAGTATTTT.